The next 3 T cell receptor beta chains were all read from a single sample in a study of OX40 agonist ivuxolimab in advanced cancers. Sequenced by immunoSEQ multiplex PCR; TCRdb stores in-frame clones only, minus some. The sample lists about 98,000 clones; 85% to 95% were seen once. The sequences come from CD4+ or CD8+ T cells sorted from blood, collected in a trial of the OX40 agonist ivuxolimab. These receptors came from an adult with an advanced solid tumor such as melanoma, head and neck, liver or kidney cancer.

The CDR3 loop is CSVVGQGATDTQYF. The CDR3 nucleotides read TGCAGCGTTGTGGGACAGGGGGCCACAGATACGCAGTATTTT. The chain employs TRBV29-1 and TRBJ2-3; TRBD1 matches at 12 bases. The V and J ends lost 4 bases and 2 bases, in that order; junction bases with no gene match: 1. Germline CDR1 is SQVTM and CDR2 is ANQGSEA. CDR3 length equals 14 residues.

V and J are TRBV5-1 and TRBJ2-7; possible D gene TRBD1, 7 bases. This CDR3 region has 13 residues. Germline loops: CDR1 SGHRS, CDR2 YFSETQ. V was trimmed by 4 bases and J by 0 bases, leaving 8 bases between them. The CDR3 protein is CASSQGGSYEQYF. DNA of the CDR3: TGCGCCAGCAGCCAGGGGGGCTCCTACGAGCAGTACTTC.

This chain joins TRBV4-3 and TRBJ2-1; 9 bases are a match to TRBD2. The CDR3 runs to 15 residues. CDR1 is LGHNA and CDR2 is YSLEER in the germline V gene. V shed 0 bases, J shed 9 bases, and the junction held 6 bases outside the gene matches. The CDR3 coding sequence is TGCGCCAGCAGCCAAGAGGGCGGGGGGGCCTTTGAGCAGTTCTTC. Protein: CASSQEGGGAFEQFF.